One and the same sample provided the 9 T cell receptor beta chains below, sequenced in a study of blood T cell repertoires in COVID-19 (dated by TCRdb to 2018 to 2020). Library preparation used the immunoSEQ multiplex PCR assay. As stored in TCRdb, this immuneACCESS dataset retains in-frame rearrangements with V and J assigned. A fraction of the clones does not appear; measured against another copy, unresolved V genes explain less than half of the discrepancy, and the remainder lacks a known reason. For this sample there are roughly 180,000 clones; 79% appear just once. The ten largest clones add up to 8.1% of the sample. Material: peripheral blood. These receptors originate from a woman aged 60-75 years with COVID-19, enrolled during active disease.

This clone was seen only once. The rearrangement joins TRBV7-3 to TRBJ1-5, with a possible D match to TRBD1 (6 bases). Trimming pared 1 base from V and 6 bases from J, leaving 16 bases between. The CDR3 is 16 amino acids. The germline CDR1 and CDR2 sequences are SGHTA and FQGTGA. CDR3 amino acids: CASSLRPGTSVQPQHF. The CDR3 coding sequence is TGTGCCAGCAGCTTAAGGCCGGGGACATCTGTTCAGCCCCAGCATTTT.

The J gene is TRBJ2-1, the V gene TRBV11-2, with 7 positions matching TRBD2. Germline V gene data show CDR1 as SGHAT and CDR2 as FQNNGV. This CDR3 has 14 amino acids. With V trimmed by 6 bases and J by 5 bases, 7 bases remained unmatched. The CDR3 DNA follows: TGTGCCAGCAGGTCGGGACTAAAGAACAATGAGCAGTTCTTC. Protein sequence: CASRSGLKNNEQFF. The full variable domain, in which reference TRBV11-2 and TRBJ2-1 provide the parts outside the CDR3, is EAGVAQSPRYKIIEKRQSVAFWCNPISGHATLYWYQQILGQGPKLLIQFQNNGVVDDSQLPKDRFSAERLKGVDSTLKIQPAKLEDSAVYLCASRSGLKNNEQFFGPGTRLTVL.

This clone was counted once. CDR3 residues: CASPTGIAYGYTF. The CDR3 region has the DNA TGTGCCAGCCCTACAGGGATTGCCTATGGCTACACCTTC. The V gene is TRBV24-1, the J gene TRBJ1-2; TRBD1 might be the D (6 bases). This CDR3 contains 13 residues. The germline V gene encodes CDR1 KGHDR and CDR2 SFDVKD. Trimming removed 11 bases from V and 4 bases from J, with 16 bases in between.

The chain combines TRBV5-1 with TRBJ2-7, with D tentatively TRBD2 (6 bases). The CDR3 runs 15 residues. The V gene's germline CDR1 is SGHRS and CDR2 YFSETQ. V was cut by 0 bases and J by 6 bases, with 16 bases left in between. As DNA, the CDR3 is TGCGCCAGCAGCTTGGGAGGGCTAGCGTCGGGCGAGCAGTACTTC. Translated, it gives CASSLGGLASGEQYF.

The CDR3 DNA reads TGTGCCAGCAGCACCCCCTCAGGGGTCGATGGCTACACCTTC. As protein: CASSTPSGVDGYTF. This chain uses TRBV5-4 with TRBJ1-2; possible D gene TRBD1, 6 bases. The CDR3 spans 14 residues. V lost 4 bases to trimming and J lost 6 bases, with 16 bases between them. Germline values: CDR1 SGHNT, CDR2 YYREEE (reference sequence).

This chain connects TRBV3-1 (or the pseudogene TRBV3-2) to TRBJ2-1; TRBD2 aligns across 8 bases. Germline lookup yields CDR1 LGHDT and CDR2 YNNKEL (reference sequence). CDR3 length: 17 amino acids. The J segment lost 5 bases and the V segment lost 4 bases, leaving 13 bases of the junction unmatched. This chain's CDR3 is CASSPPGGGGLHNEQFF. In DNA, the CDR3 is TGTGCCAGCAGCCCCCCTGGCGGCGGGGGGTTGCACAATGAGCAGTTCTTC.

The chain links TRBV12-3 or TRBV12-4 to TRBJ1-2; maybe TRBD1 (6 bases). V gave up 6 bases and J gave up 5 bases, with 13 bases separating them. This CDR3 is built from 13 residues. The CDR3 coding sequence is TGTGCCAGCAGACTAAGAGGGGGTTATGGCTACACCTTC. Residues: CASRLRGGYGYTF.

V usage is TRBV27 and J usage is TRBJ2-1; 12 bases map to TRBD2. CDR1 and CDR2 (germline): MNHEY, SMNVEV (reference sequence). Trimming took 2 bases from V and 11 from J; bases not matched to a gene: 4. The CDR3 length is 14 residues. CDR3 DNA: TGTGCCAGCAGTTTAAGTCTAGCGGGGGGGAAGCAGTTCTTC. Its protein product is CASSLSLAGGKQFF.

V and J are TRBV29-1 and TRBJ2-2; D may be TRBD2 (5 bases). This CDR3 spans 14 amino acids. V dropped 4 bases and J dropped 2 bases, with 11 bases sitting between them. Germline CDR1 SQVTM, CDR2 ANQGSEA. The CDR3 nucleotides read TGCAGCGTTGGACGGGGAGACAACACCGGGGAGCTGTTTTTT. Amino acid sequence: CSVGRGDNTGELFF.